This T cell receptor (beta chain) emerged from a study of T cells in women clearing cervical HPV infection. Study-wide context: Donors had HPV16-related CIN3 or worse; 2 had invasive cancer. Case blood was drawn when the lesion was first found; control blood after infection became undetectable. HLA type stays a possible confounder, typing being limited.

The protocol was immunoSEQ multiplex PCR, while the TCRdb copy is restricted to in-frame clones and leaves out a portion. The specimen's table records 30,000 to 45,000 clones. General observations from the study: Repertoire richness, not evenness, was significantly elevated in CIN3+ cases versus controls.

Concerning this clone: The antigen is not known. The sequenced fragment ends 3 residues before the CDR3 boundary, so the rest is inferred from the germline J gene.

There are 15 residues in the CDR3. Germline CDR1 is SGHRS and CDR2 is YFSETQ. V shed 1 base, J shed 2 bases, and the junction held 5 bases outside the gene matches. The J gene is TRBJ1-1, the V gene TRBV5-1; 7 bases are a match to TRBD1. Input material: blood buffy coat. The TCR sequence derives from a woman between 18 and 70 years old with a cervical HPV16 infection that either progressed to CIN3+ or cleared (not recorded which). CDR3: CASSLTGALNTEAFF. The sequenced part of the CDR3 DNA is TGCGCCAGCAGCTTGACAGGGGCGCTAAACACTGAA.